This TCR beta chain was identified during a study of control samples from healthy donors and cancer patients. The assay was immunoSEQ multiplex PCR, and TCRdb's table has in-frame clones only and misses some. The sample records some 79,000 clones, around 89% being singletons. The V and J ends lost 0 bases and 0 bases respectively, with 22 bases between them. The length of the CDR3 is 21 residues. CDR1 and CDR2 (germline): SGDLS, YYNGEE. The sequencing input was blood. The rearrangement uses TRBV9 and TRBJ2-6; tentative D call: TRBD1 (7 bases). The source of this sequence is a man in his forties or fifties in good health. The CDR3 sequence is CASSVVLGGGQGLSGANVLTF. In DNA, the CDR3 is TGTGCCAGCAGCGTAGTCCTAGGAGGGGGCCAGGGCCTCTCTGGGGCCAACGTCCTGACTTTC.